The text below deals with one T cell receptor (beta chain). The sample is drawn from a study of monozygotic twins with inflammatory bowel disease. The CDR3 contains 15 residues. The germline V gene has CDR1 LNHDA and CDR2 SQIVND (reference sequence). Researchers generated cDNA in eight separate reactions per sample. Using TCRalpha and TCRbeta cDNA, the researchers carried out two nested PCRs that lasted roughly 16 and 10 cycles. TCRdb reprocessed the 5' RACE reads, with one entry per CDR3 protein and no DNA. The sample's table shows more than 350,000 distinct CDR3 sequences. The chain employs TRBV19 and TRBJ1-5; TCRdb proposes TRBD1, but this gene call is untestable without DNA. The sample taken for sequencing was blood. This TCR came from a human donor with ulcerative colitis or Crohn's disease, or a healthy co-twin of an affected twin (not recorded which). The CDR3 loop reads CASSVPGQGNQPQHF.